The source of this T cell receptor beta chain is a study of human T cells and chemical hapten exposure. Across the whole study: Sensitization used 2% DPC on approximately 2 cm by approximately 2 cm upper inner arm skin.

CDR3 length: 14 residues. Germline values: CDR1 SGHVS, CDR2 FNYEAQ. The ends were cut back, 5 bases at V and 9 bases at J, with 14 bases in the middle. The study used a library that attached unique molecular identifiers to individual cDNA molecules. TCRdb redid the calling of the RACE reads with MiXCR, one entry per CDR3 protein. The sample includes more than 80,000 distinct CDR3 sequences, about 6.8% of them seen just once. Noted time point: patch test 1, 2 weeks after DPC sensitization. The treatment: therapeutic diphenylcyclopropenone sensitization with weekly scalp DPC. The sample holds a few counts of this clonotype.

This chain joins TRBV7-6 and TRBJ1-6, with D possibly being TRBD1 (6 bases). This clonotype was obtained from a woman under 40 with alopecia areata. Some clones in this sample may be carry-over from other donors' samples. The input for sequencing was whole blood, taken in connection with sensitization to the hapten diphenylcyclopropenone (DPC). The CDR3 reads CASSPRTGFSPLHF. In nucleotides, the CDR3 is TGTGCCAGCAGCCCTCGCACAGGGTTTTCACCCCTCCACTTT.